Presented here are 14 T cell receptor beta chains from one specimen sequenced in a study of CDR3 diversity in severe acne. TCRdb recomputed calls from the PCR reads with MiXCR, one row per CDR3 protein. Among some 84,000 distinct CDR3 sequences listed, about 52% were seen once. Source material: blood. The source of these receptors is a male donor in good health, serving as a control.

Worth noting for this clonotype: One end of the junction varies from germline; a read error may be responsible. The genes are TRBV7-7 and TRBJ2-7; TRBD2 matches at 12 bases. This CDR3 comprises 17 residues. Germline V gene lookup returns CDR1 SSHAT and CDR2 FNYEAQ (reference sequence). In nucleotides, the CDR3 is TGTGCTAGCAGCTCACGGCTCCTAGCGGGAGGGTCCTACGAGCAGTACTTC. Amino acid sequence: CASSSRLLAGGSYEQYF.

A few counts support this clonotype. This sequence joins TRBV2 and TRBJ2-7, with 10 positions matching TRBD2. Per germline, CDR1 SNHLY and CDR2 FYNNEI. The CDR3 loop spans 15 amino acids. The V gene end was trimmed by 6 bases and the J gene end by 3 bases; junction bases not matched to a gene: 8. The CDR3 loop reads CASRPGLANFYEQYF. DNA of the CDR3: TGTGCCAGCAGGCCGGGACTAGCGAATTTCTACGAGCAGTACTTC.

This chain links TRBV25-1 with TRBJ2-2; 8 bases line up with TRBD2. CDR1 is MGHDK, CDR2 SYGVNS, per germline. V shed 5 bases and J 5 bases; nucleotides not matched to a gene: 7. The CDR3 has 15 amino acids. This CDR3 reads CASSRSGRLTGELFF. The CDR3 DNA sequence: TGTGCCAGCAGTAGGAGCGGGAGATTAACCGGGGAGCTGTTTTTT.

This chain links TRBV5-1 with TRBJ1-1; unclear D gene. The CDR3 consists of 15 residues. With 0 bases removed from V and 5 bases from J, the gap between germline ends came to 14 bases. Germline V gene data show CDR1 as SGHRS and CDR2 as YFSETQ. CDR3 sequence: CASSLGPQSGTEAFF. In nucleotides, the CDR3 is TGCGCCAGCAGCTTGGGACCGCAAAGTGGGACTGAAGCTTTCTTT. Combining the CDR3 with reference TRBV5-1 and TRBJ1-1 gives the whole variable domain KAGVTQTPRYLIKTRGQQVTLSCSPISGHRSVSWYQQTPGQGLQFLFEYFSETQRNKGNFPGRFSGRQFSNSRSEMNVSTLELGDSALYLCASSLGPQSGTEAFFGQGTRLTVV.

V and J are TRBV24-1 and TRBJ1-1, with D possibly TRBD1 on 5 matching bases. The CDR3 extends over 15 amino acids. Germline assignment: CDR1 KGHDR and CDR2 SFDVKD. The V and J ends lost 11 bases and 4 bases respectively, with 22 bases between them. This CDR3 is CASSWTGRDGTEAFF. The DNA for the CDR3 is TGTGCCAGCAGCTGGACGGGACGCGATGGCACTGAAGCTTTCTTT.

V is TRBV6-1 and J is TRBJ2-5; no reliable D call. The CDR3 extends over 13 amino acids. Germline V gene data show CDR1 as MNHNS and CDR2 as SASEGT. With 5 bases removed from V and 4 bases from J, the gap between germline ends came to 11 bases. The DNA of the CDR3 is TGTGCCAGCAGTTACGTCTCCGGAGAGACCCAGTACTTC. Translated: CASSYVSGETQYF.

Only a few counts were recorded for this clonotype. This rearrangement joins TRBV29-1 to TRBJ2-5; possible D gene TRBD2, 7 bases. The germline V gene encodes CDR1 SQVTM and CDR2 ANQGSEA. Trimming took off 4 bases at V and 5 bases at J, with 11 bases between the two ends. The CDR3 loop spans 12 amino acids. The chain's CDR3 is CSVGGRGETQYF. CDR3 bases: TGCAGCGTTGGGGGGCGGGGGGAGACCCAGTACTTC.

By sample share, this clonotype is medium-sized. This chain uses TRBV5-1 with TRBJ2-3; TRBD1 or TRBD2 may be the D gene (5 bases each). CDR1 is SGHRS and CDR2 is YFSETQ in the germline V gene. Trimming removed 9 bases at V and 4 bases at J, with 21 bases between. The CDR3 runs to 15 residues. CDR3 sequence (DNA): TGCGCCACCTTTTCGGGGCTAGGTCACGCAGATACGCAGTATTTT. Its protein is CATFSGLGHADTQYF.

This chain joins TRBV2 and TRBJ2-2; TRBD2 matches at 9 bases. The J segment lost 7 bases and the V segment lost 6 bases, leaving 18 bases of the junction unmatched. Germline V gene lookup returns CDR1 SNHLY and CDR2 FYNNEI. This CDR3 is built from 18 residues. CDR3 loop: CASSPLGGAGGPGGELFF. DNA of the CDR3: TGTGCCAGCAGCCCCCTCGGGGGGGCGGGAGGGCCCGGCGGGGAGCTGTTTTTT.

This chain uses TRBV7-9 with TRBJ2-3; TRBD2 agrees at 9 bases. The CDR3 loop spans 16 amino acids. The V gene end was trimmed by 1 base and the J gene end by 4 bases; junction bases not matched to a gene: 6. Germline lookup yields CDR1 SEHNR and CDR2 FQNEAQ (reference sequence). Here the CDR3 reads CASSLGSAGGPDTQYF. CDR3 DNA: TGTGCCAGCAGCTTAGGAAGTGCGGGAGGGCCAGATACGCAGTATTTT. Together with reference TRBV7-9 and TRBJ2-3, the CDR3 gives the full variable domain: DTGVSQNPRHKITKRGQNVTFRCDPISEHNRLYWYRQTLGQGPEFLTYFQNEAQLEKSRLLSDRFSAERPKGSFSTLEIQRTEQGDSAMYLCASSLGSAGGPDTQYFGPGTRLTVL.

This clonotype was detected a few times. The chain employs TRBV7-3 and TRBJ2-5, with 10 positions matching TRBD2. Germline V gene sequence: CDR1 SGHTA, CDR2 FQGTGA. This CDR3 is 15 amino acids long. J lost 4 bases, V lost 3 bases, and 5 bases had no gene match. DNA of the CDR3: TGTGCCAGCAGCTTGAGCGGGAGGGCCGGAGAGACCCAGTACTTC. Its translation: CASSLSGRAGETQYF.

The J gene is TRBJ2-7, the V gene TRBV7-9, with D perhaps matching TRBD2 (5 bases). The better agreement between TRBJ2-1 and the DNA end casts doubt on the J call. Germline assignment: CDR1 SEHNR and CDR2 FQNEAQ (reference sequence). This CDR3 region has 12 residues. The CDR3 reads CASSSYRGEQFF. The CDR3 DNA reads TGTGCCAGCAGCTCCTACCGGGGTGAGCAGTTCTTC.

CDR3 residues: CSARDGASGVVYEQYF. The CDR3 coding sequence is TGCAGTGCTAGAGATGGGGCTAGCGGGGTGGTGTACGAGCAGTACTTC. This chain connects TRBV20-1 to TRBJ2-7; 9 bases line up with TRBD2. J was trimmed by 4 bases and V by 0 bases; bases with no gene match: 10. The germline V gene has CDR1 DFQATT and CDR2 SNEGSKA (reference sequence). The CDR3 is 16 residues long.

This clonotype was picked up many times. The rearrangement uses TRBV7-9 and TRBJ2-5; D is uncertain. The CDR3 runs 11 residues. Germline CDR1 and CDR2: SEHNR and FQNEAQ (reference sequence). The V and J ends lost 5 bases and 4 bases respectively, with 5 bases between them. The CDR3 sequence: CASSIRETQYF. CDR3 nucleotides: TGTGCCAGCAGCATAAGAGAGACCCAGTACTTC.